This T cell receptor (beta chain) was captured in a study of T cells in localized non-small cell lung cancer. The study, taken as a whole, reports: There was higher T cell clonality in uninvolved adjacent lung than in tumor, and it was highest there.

Germline CDR1 and CDR2: SGDLS and YYNGEE. Trimming at V came to 0 bases and at J to 3 bases, leaving 6 bases not matched to a gene. The CDR3 consists of 15 residues. Sequencing was performed with immunoSEQ multiplex PCR; in TCRdb, only in-frame clones are kept and a portion is missing. The sample holds approximately 24,000 clones; roughly 80% are singletons and the top ten take 9.5% to 10%. In regard to this clone: Its antigen is undetermined. This sample includes further DNA sequences coding for the same CDR3.

The V call is TRBV9, the J call TRBJ2-7; TRBD2 matches 7 bases. This clonotype was obtained from a man aged 35-75 years with stage III squamous cell lung carcinoma. The sequences come from peripheral blood, collected before any cancer treatment. In DNA form, the CDR3 reads TGTGCCAGCAGCGTAGAAGGCGGGAGTATCTACGAGCAGTACTTC. Encoded protein: CASSVEGGSIYEQYF.